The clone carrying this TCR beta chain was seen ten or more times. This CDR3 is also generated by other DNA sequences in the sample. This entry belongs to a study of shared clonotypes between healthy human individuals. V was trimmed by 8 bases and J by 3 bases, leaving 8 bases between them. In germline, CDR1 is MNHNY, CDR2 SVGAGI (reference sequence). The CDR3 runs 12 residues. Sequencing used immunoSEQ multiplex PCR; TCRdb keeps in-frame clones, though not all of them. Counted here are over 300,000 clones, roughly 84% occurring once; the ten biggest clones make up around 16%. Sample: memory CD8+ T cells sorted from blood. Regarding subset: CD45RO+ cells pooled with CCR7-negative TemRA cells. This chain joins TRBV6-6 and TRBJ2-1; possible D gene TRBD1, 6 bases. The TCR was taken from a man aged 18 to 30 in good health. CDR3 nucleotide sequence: TGTGCCAGCGGGGGCCTCTACAATGAGCAGTTCTTC. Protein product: CASGGLYNEQFF.